This TCR beta chain was identified in a study of blood T cell repertoires in COVID-19. About the study: Whether acute or convalescent, the COVID-19 samples came from the United States, Italy and Spain. T cells, B-cell-depleted T cells, or PBMCs provided the cDNA or gDNA that served as material.

Profiling relied on immunoSEQ multiplex PCR, and the TCRdb table lists in-frame clones only, not all of them. This sample has 150,000 to 200,000 clones, with around 86% found just once. The trim removed 1 base at V and 7 bases at J, leaving 3 bases unmatched. CDR3 length equals 13 residues. Germline CDR1 GTSNPN, CDR2 SVGIG (reference sequence). In its sample, this clone was seen once. The chain carries TRBV30 and TRBJ1-4, with 7 bases that match TRBD1. Sequenced input: peripheral blood. This sequence originates from a man aged 18 to 29 with acute or convalescent COVID-19. CDR3 sequence (DNA): TGTGCCTGGAGTGGGGACAGCGGTGAAAAACTGTTTTTT. Translation gives CAWSGDSGEKLFF.